The TCR beta chain described here comes from a study of blood T cell repertoires in COVID-19. The CDR3 runs to 15 residues. Germline CDR1 is WNHNN and CDR2 is SYGVQD (reference sequence). The V end was cut by 4 bases, the J end by 4 bases, with 15 bases between. Data came from immunoSEQ multiplex PCR; TCRdb stores just in-frame clones and leaves some out. The sample consists of under 300,000 clones, around 90% of them appearing once. This clonotype originated in a woman aged 50 to 65 who had recovered from COVID-19. The chain carries TRBV10-1 and TRBJ2-3, with TRBD1 as a possible D gene (6 bases). Sequencing was carried out using PBMCs or T cells enriched from blood (not recorded which). The CDR3 DNA follows: TGCGCCAGCAGTGTTGGGACAAACAAGGCAGATACGCAGTATTTT. Protein product: CASSVGTNKADTQYF.